A single sample gave rise to the 2 T cell receptor beta chains below, sequenced in a study of blood T cell repertoires in COVID-19. Sequencing was performed with immunoSEQ multiplex PCR; in TCRdb, only in-frame clones are kept and a portion is missing. The table shows around 140,000 clones, with roughly three quarters occurring only once. Sequencing was done on a sample of peripheral blood. These receptors were collected from a woman between 65 and 79 years old with acute or convalescent COVID-19.

This clone appeared a few times. This rearrangement joins TRBV29-1 to TRBJ1-1; 8 bases align to TRBD1. With V trimmed by 7 bases and J by 7 bases, 8 bases remained unmatched. The CDR3 contains 12 residues. Germline V lookup: CDR1 SQVTM, CDR2 ANQGSEA. The CDR3: CSADRDRSEAFF. The CDR3 nucleotides read TGCAGCGCGGACCGGGACAGGAGTGAAGCTTTCTTT.

The V gene is TRBV3-1 (or the pseudogene TRBV3-2), the J gene TRBJ1-3; D ambiguous. The CDR3 contains 15 residues. Germline V gene data show CDR1 as LGHDT and CDR2 as YNNKEL (reference sequence). Trimming took 1 base from V and 4 from J, leaving 11 bases between them. The CDR3 nucleotides are TGTGCCAGCAGCCAAGGGGGAGTCGGCGGAAACACCATATATTTT. As protein: CASSQGGVGGNTIYF.